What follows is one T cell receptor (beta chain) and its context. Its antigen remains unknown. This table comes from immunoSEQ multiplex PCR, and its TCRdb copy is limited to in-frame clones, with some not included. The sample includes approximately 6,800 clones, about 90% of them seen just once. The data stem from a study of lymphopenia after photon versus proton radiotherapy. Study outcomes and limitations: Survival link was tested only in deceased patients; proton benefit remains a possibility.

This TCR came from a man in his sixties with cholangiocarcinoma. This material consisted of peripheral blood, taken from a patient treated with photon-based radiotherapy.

CDR3: CASSEGGTEAFF. CDR3 nucleotides: TGTGCCAGTAGTGAAGGGGGGACTGAAGCTTTCTTT. J is TRBJ1-1 and V is TRBV19, with D tentatively TRBD1 (6 bases). V was trimmed by 5 bases and J by 5 bases, leaving 9 bases between them. CDR3 size: 12 residues. Germline V CDR1 and CDR2: LNHDA, SQIVND (reference sequence).